Shown below are 11 T cell receptor beta chains from a single sample sequenced in a study of control samples from healthy donors and cancer patients. Clones were read by immunoSEQ multiplex PCR, and TCRdb kept only the in-frame ones, dropping some. The data show about 130,000 clones, approximately 90% seen once. Sequenced input: blood. These receptors all come from a man aged 18 to 30 in good health.

The chain couples TRBV29-1 to TRBJ2-2; a possible D gene is TRBD1 (6 bases). The germline V gene has CDR1 SQVTM and CDR2 ANQGSEA. The CDR3 consists of 14 residues. V was shortened by 3 bases and J by 6 bases, with 14 bases between the two germline ends. This chain's CDR3 is CSVEPETGPGELFF. DNA of the CDR3: TGCAGCGTTGAGCCGGAAACAGGGCCCGGGGAGCTGTTTTTT.

J is TRBJ1-3 and V is TRBV30; no clear D gene. The CDR3 has 13 amino acids. Deletions cut 5 bases from V and 0 bases from J, with 8 bases between. The germline V gene encodes CDR1 GTSNPN and CDR2 SVGIG (reference sequence). CDR3 loop: CAWCRSSGNTIYF. The CDR3 DNA follows: TGTGCCTGGTGTCGGTCCTCTGGAAACACCATATATTTT.

The chain couples TRBV4-1 to TRBJ1-3, with D possibly being TRBD1 (5 bases). Germline V CDR1 and CDR2: MGHRA, YSYEKL. This CDR3 contains 14 residues. The V end was cut by 3 bases, the J end by 4 bases, with 10 bases between. CDR3 protein: CASSQWGSGNTIYF. The CDR3 DNA is TGCGCCAGCAGCCAGTGGGGGTCCGGAAACACCATATATTTT.

The genes are TRBV24-1 and TRBJ2-7, with D maybe TRBD1 (6 bases). There are 12 residues in the CDR3. Germline CDR1 KGHDR, CDR2 SFDVKD. Trimming pared 1 base from V and 7 bases from J, leaving 7 bases between. The CDR3 region has the DNA TGTGCCACCAGTGATTTTCAGGGGGAGCAGTACTTC. It translates to CATSDFQGEQYF.

Written as DNA, the CDR3 is TGTGCCAGCAGCTTCCCCACCACAGATACGCAGTATTTT. The encoded protein is CASSFPTTDTQYF. The chain links TRBV5-6 to TRBJ2-3; D is ambiguous. The CDR3 consists of 13 residues. The V gene lost 2 bases and the J gene lost 2 bases, with 6 bases spanning the gap. The V gene's germline CDR1 is SGHDT and CDR2 YYEEEE. The complete variable domain, with remaining parts taken from reference TRBV5-6 and TRBJ2-3, reads DAGVTQSPTHLIKTRGQQVTLRCSPKSGHDTVSWYQQALGQGPQFIFQYYEEEERQRGNFPDRFSGHQFPNYSSELNVNALLLGDSALYLCASSFPTTDTQYFGPGTRLTVL.

This chain joins TRBV6-5 and TRBJ1-5; 8 bases are shared with TRBD1. Germline lookup yields CDR1 MNHEY and CDR2 SVGAGI. V trimming: 5 bases; J trimming: 5 bases; junction bases outside the gene matches: 5. The CDR3 is 14 residues long. CDR3: CASSPDRAYQPQHF. CDR3 sequence (DNA): TGTGCCAGCAGTCCGGACAGGGCTTATCAGCCCCAGCATTTT.

V usage is TRBV11-2 and J usage is TRBJ2-1; no definite D call. CDR3 length: 12 residues. V was clipped by 2 bases and J by 6 bases, with 5 bases between them. Germline V lookup: CDR1 SGHAT, CDR2 FQNNGV. The DNA of the CDR3 is TGTGCCAGCAGCTTAACTTCCAATGAGCAGTTCTTC. It encodes CASSLTSNEQFF.

DNA of the CDR3: TGTGCCAGCAGCGGATGGATCGGCGTCGAGACCCAGTACTTC. This gives the protein CASSGWIGVETQYF. The chain has TRBV5-6 and TRBJ2-5; no definite D call. Germline V gives CDR1 SGHDT, CDR2 YYEEEE. The length of the CDR3 is 14 residues. V lost 4 bases, J lost 5 bases, and 15 bases lay in between.

This chain connects TRBV18 to TRBJ2-7; D might be TRBD2 (6 bases). The CDR3 sequence is 12 residues long. Trimming took off 3 bases at V and 9 bases at J, with 12 bases between the two ends. Germline V gives CDR1 KGHSH, CDR2 LQKENI. The CDR3 DNA sequence: TGTGCCAGCTCACCTGGGGGGATTATGCAGTACTTC. It codes for CASSPGGIMQYF.

The chain has TRBV7-6 and TRBJ2-3; 11 bases match TRBD2. The CDR3 totals 17 residues. V shed 4 bases, J shed 2 bases, and the junction held 8 bases outside the gene matches. Germline CDR1 is SGHVS and CDR2 is FNYEAQ. The DNA for the CDR3 is TGTGCCAGCAGCTCGCCGGGACTAGCGGCGTTCACAGATACGCAGTATTTT. This gives the protein CASSSPGLAAFTDTQYF. The entire variable domain, with the rest obtained from reference TRBV7-6 and TRBJ2-3, is as follows: GAGVSQSPRYKVTKRGQDVALRCDPISGHVSLYWYRQALGQGPEFLTYFNYEAQQDKSGLPNDRFSAERPEGSISTLTIQRTEQRDSAMYRCASSSPGLAAFTDTQYFGPGTRLTVL.

The chain uses TRBV5-1 and TRBJ1-1, with D unclear. V was pared by 0 bases and J by 0 bases, with 12 bases between. Germline values: CDR1 SGHRS, CDR2 YFSETQ. CDR3 size: 16 residues. The CDR3 nucleotides read TGCGCCAGCAGCTTGGGGAGTGGCGGAATGAACACTGAAGCTTTCTTT. This encodes CASSLGSGGMNTEAFF.